A single sample gave rise to the 5 T cell receptor beta chains below, sequenced in a study of T cell responses to AZD1222 COVID-19 vaccine. Method: immunoSEQ multiplex PCR; TCRdb's copy keeps in-frame clones and lacks some. The data hold under 45,000 clones, with approximately 91% observed a single time. The sequencing used peripheral blood, collected on day 0 of AZD1222 vaccination. The receptors were gathered from an adult in good health.

The CDR3 loop reads CASSDSPDGTDTQYF. DNA of the CDR3: TGCGCCAGCAGTGACTCACCCGACGGCACAGATACGCAGTATTTT. V is TRBV10-2 and J is TRBJ2-3, with D hard to call. This CDR3 contains 15 residues. Looked up from germline, CDR1 is WSHSY and CDR2 is SAAADI. Trimming cost V 3 bases and J 1 base, with 11 bases left between them.

The chain uses TRBV10-3 and TRBJ2-1; no clear D. The germline CDR1 and CDR2 sequences are ENHRY and SYGVKD. This CDR3 region has 15 residues. V lost 6 bases and J 4 bases, leaving 16 bases between the germline ends. CDR3 residues: CAISGHVGEYNEQFF. DNA of the CDR3: TGTGCCATCAGCGGGCACGTAGGCGAATACAATGAGCAGTTCTTC.

This sequence joins TRBV29-1 and TRBJ1-3; 8 bases agree with TRBD1. The germline CDR1 and CDR2 sequences are SQVTM and ANQGSEA. CDR3 length: 14 residues. V trimming: 4 bases; J trimming: 0 bases; junction bases outside the gene matches: 2. The chain's CDR3 is CSVGQGSSGNTIYF. The CDR3 bases are TGCAGCGTTGGACAGGGGAGCTCTGGAAACACCATATATTTT.

This chain uses TRBV7-9 with TRBJ1-1; D call uncertain. The CDR3 length is 12 residues. Per germline, CDR1 SEHNR and CDR2 FQNEAQ (reference sequence). Trimming took off 1 base at V and 9 bases at J, with 9 bases between the two ends. CDR3 DNA: TGTGCCAGCAGCTTAGAGGAAGGCCAAGCTTTCTTT. Translating it yields CASSLEEGQAFF.

The chain links TRBV19 to TRBJ2-1, with unresolved D. Germline CDR1 LNHDA, CDR2 SQIVND (reference sequence). Deletions cut 9 bases from V and 2 bases from J, with 23 bases between. This CDR3 contains 17 residues. The CDR3 bases are TGTGCCAGCCGTACTCAGAAGAGTGGTAGGACCTACAATGAGCAGTTCTTC. This codes for CASRTQKSGRTYNEQFF.